The clone carrying this T cell receptor beta chain was observed a few times. The germline V gene has CDR1 LGHDT and CDR2 YNNKEL (reference sequence). The junction had 11 bases not matched to a gene; V was cut back by 1 base and J by 2 bases. This CDR3 is 17 amino acids long. The data were taken from a study of blood T cell repertoires in COVID-19. Looking at the study overall: COVID-19 samples collected from the United States, Italy and Spain covered acute and convalescent phases.

Methods used by the authors: Amplification with reference gene primers provided the estimates of nucleated cell counts. Clones were sequenced by immunoSEQ multiplex PCR, and TCRdb holds only the in-frame ones, with some missing. The D gene and trimming were derived from the DNA, and the V and J assignments and clone size from that table. The sample lists about 130,000 clones, around 78% occurring once. The sequenced material came from peripheral blood. The chain joins TRBV3-1 (or the pseudogene TRBV3-2) to TRBJ2-7; 7 nucleotides align to TRBD2. The sequence came from a human donor in a cohort sampled during active COVID-19. In DNA, the CDR3 is TGTGCCAGCAGCCAAGGCACGGGGGGAGCAGTGCCCTACGAGCAGTACTTC. Its protein is CASSQGTGGAVPYEQYF.